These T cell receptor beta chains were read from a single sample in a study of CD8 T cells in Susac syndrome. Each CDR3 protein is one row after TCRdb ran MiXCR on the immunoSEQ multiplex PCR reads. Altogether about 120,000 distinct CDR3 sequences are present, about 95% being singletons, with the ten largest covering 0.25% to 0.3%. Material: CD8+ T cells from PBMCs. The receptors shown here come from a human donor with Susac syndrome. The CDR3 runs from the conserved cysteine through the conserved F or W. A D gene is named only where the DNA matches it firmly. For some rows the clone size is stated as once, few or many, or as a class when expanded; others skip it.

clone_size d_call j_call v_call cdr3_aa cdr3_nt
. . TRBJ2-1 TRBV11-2 CASSLGAQVDEQFF TGTGCCAGCAGCTTAGGGGCGCAGGTCGATGAGCAGTTCTTC
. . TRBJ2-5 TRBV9 CASSVEGTIQETQYF TGTGCCAGCAGCGTCGAGGGAACCATCCAAGAGACCCAGTACTTC
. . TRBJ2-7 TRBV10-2 CASQTGFYEQYF TGCGCCAGCCAAACAGGGTTCTACGAGCAGTACTTC
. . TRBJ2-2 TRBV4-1 CASSQDPMAGSTGELFF TGCGCCAGCAGCCAAGATCCTATGGCAGGGAGCACCGGGGAGCTGTTTTTT
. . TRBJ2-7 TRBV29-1 CSVEGVGRGVYEQYF TGCAGCGTTGAAGGGGTGGGACGGGGAGTCTACGAGCAGTACTTC
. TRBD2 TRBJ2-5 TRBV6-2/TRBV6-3 CASSLSGGAGETQYF TGTGCCAGCAGCCTTAGCGGGGGGGCCGGAGAGACCCAGTACTTC
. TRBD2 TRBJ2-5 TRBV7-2 CASSLGTLAGGLGETQYF TGTGCCAGCAGCCTCGGAACACTAGCGGGGGGGCTGGGAGAGACCCAGTACTTC
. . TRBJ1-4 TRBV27 CASSFRGANEKLFF TGTGCCAGCAGTTTTCGAGGAGCTAATGAAAAACTGTTTTTT
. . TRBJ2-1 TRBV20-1 CSARDLGGESYNEQFF TGCAGTGCTAGAGATCTCGGCGGGGAATCCTACAATGAGCAGTTCTTC
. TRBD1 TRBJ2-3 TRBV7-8 CASMTGATDTQYF TGTGCCAGCATGACAGGGGCGACAGATACGCAGTATTTT
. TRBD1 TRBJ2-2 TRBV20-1 CSASLTGQGETGELFF TGCAGTGCTAGCCTCACCGGACAGGGTGAAACCGGGGAGCTGTTTTTT
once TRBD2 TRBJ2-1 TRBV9 CASSERGKNNEQFF TGTGCCAGCAGCGAGCGGGGGAAAAACAATGAGCAGTTCTTC
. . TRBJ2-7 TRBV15 CATSFRRGGLYEQYF TGTGCCACCAGCTTTCGTAGGGGGGGACTCTACGAGCAGTACTTC
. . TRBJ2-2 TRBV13 CASSLGPLGGELFF TGTGCCAGCAGCTTAGGTCCCCTCGGCGGGGAGCTGTTTTTT
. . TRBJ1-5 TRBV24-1 CATSLGLGQPQHF TGTGCCACCAGTCTAGGGCTGGGACAGCCCCAGCATTTT